Included here is one TCR beta chain sequence, with context. This clone was recorded a few times. Its antigen is unknown. No per-base quality is available; no much larger clone lies one base away. The source of the sample is a study of cytotoxic CD8 clonotypes in ibrutinib-treated CLL (dated by TCRdb to about 2021). In the study overall: The cohort included roughly 15 treatment-naive and eleven to twelve relapsed/refractory patients; under 18 were IGHV unmutated. Responses were partial in around 25 patients and complete in 2; after median roughly 69 months follow-up, some 15 stayed in remission and roughly twelve progressed. The response samples were drawn at a median of approximately 11 months into treatment, with a range of roughly 6 to 36 months. On average, each sample had roughly 250,000 productive templates and tens of thousands of productive rearrangements. Longitudinal samples were available for about 30% of the roughly 86 trial participants. Cryopreserved peripheral blood mononuclear cells were obtained before treatment, at response, and at either sustained remission or disease progression. Every sample from remission and from progressive disease was obtained while the patients were still on ibrutinib.

On the study overall, not on this receptor specifically: Baseline clonality was found to be higher than that of age-matched healthy donors and was strongly correlated with circulating CD8+ T-cell counts. Public clonotypes were found to be uncommon and were observed to contract or remain stable during treatment; the increase in clonality was shown to reflect expansion of private clonotypes at ibrutinib response. Sampling times were not matched between patients in sustained remission and patients whose disease was progressing, and lymph node repertoires were not examined. At ibrutinib response clonality went up, during sustained remission it held steady, and at progression it dropped back toward baseline.

The sample's time point, from its label and the paper: 12 months on ibrutinib. For TCR beta library preparation, roughly 2.1 micrograms of genomic DNA was extracted from cryopreserved PBMCs. Longitudinal blood samples from CLL patients on ibrutinib monotherapy were analyzed using high-throughput TCR beta sequencing. The patients took part in an open-label, single-center phase 2 trial of ibrutinib monotherapy. Each clonotype received, on average, 10x coverage in deep resolution sequencing performed on a MiSeq, where the target depth lay between 1 in 1 million and 1 in 200,000 T cells. The immunoSEQ hsTCRB Kit was used to generate the TCR beta libraries. Concerning the study's data processing: ImmunoSEQ Data Assistant and ImmunoSEQ Analyzer were used for data analysis, and V, D and J genes were assigned according to IMGT definitions. Clonality was computed as one minus normalized Shannon entropy of productive rearrangement frequencies, ranging from 0 to 1. Only overrepresented clonotypes making up at least 0.05% of the repertoire of each patient were included in the public clonotype analysis. Approximately 13 age-matched healthy donor repertoires from immuneACCESS served as clonality controls. TCRdb took over this immuneACCESS table, retaining in-frame rearrangements with V and J assigned. Such tables are incomplete; in checked studies, under half of the missing clones stem from an unresolved V gene, and the remainder is unexplained. The V and J calls and clone size are taken from that table; D and trimming were inferred from the DNA. The sample table shows 45,000 to 50,000 clones, and about half are seen once. Jointly, the top ten make up approximately 32% of the sample.

This TCR came from a human donor with chronic lymphocytic leukemia. The sample consisted of PBMCs, taken after 12 months of ibrutinib treatment.

The CDR3 region has the sequence CASSLDQNTEAFF. The nucleotides are TGCGCCAGCAGCTTGGACCAGAACACTGAAGCTTTCTTT. The rearrangement combines TRBV5-1 with TRBJ1-1; no D gene is confidently identified. CDR1 is given as SGHRS and CDR2 as YFSETQ, both from the germline V gene. The CDR3 numbers 13 residues from cysteine through phenylalanine. Only the CDR3 DNA stays, 39 bases, in frame from base 1. V sheds 0 bases and J sheds 1 base, leaving 4 bases between their ends.